This T cell receptor beta chain was sequenced for a study of blood T cell repertoires in COVID-19. Study-wide context: Samples taken during acute and convalescent COVID-19 were collected in the United States, Italy and Spain. PBMCs, B-cell-depleted T cells, or T cells were the source of the cDNA or gDNA that made up the material.

Sequenced by immunoSEQ multiplex PCR; TCRdb stores in-frame clones only, minus some. The sample records about 280,000 clones, approximately 86% being singletons. Seattle participants joined during active infection and were tracked over time. The receptor was isolated from a woman in her 70s with COVID-19, enrolled during active disease. The sequenced sample was peripheral blood.

CDR3 region: CASSVSSTGNEQFF. The CDR3 region has the DNA TGTGCCAGCAGCGTCTCAAGTACAGGGAATGAGCAGTTCTTC. This chain links TRBV9 with TRBJ2-1, with D perhaps matching TRBD1 (6 bases). Trimming stripped 2 bases from V and 7 bases from J, with 13 bases between. Per germline, CDR1 SGDLS and CDR2 YYNGEE. This CDR3 region has 14 residues. Full variable domain (outside the CDR3, taken from reference TRBV9 and TRBJ2-1): DSGVTQTPKHLITATGQRVTLRCSPRSGDLSVYWYQQSLDQGLQFLIQYYNGEERAKGNILERFSAQQFPDLHSELNLSSLELGDSALYFCASSVSSTGNEQFFGPGTRLTVL.